This T cell receptor (beta chain) was retrieved from a study of blood T cell repertoires in COVID-19. About the study: Sources were T cells, B-cell-depleted T cells, or PBMCs; the material itself was cDNA or gDNA.

The CDR3 runs 14 residues. The ends were cut back, 0 bases at V and 0 bases at J, with 6 bases in the middle. Germline V gives CDR1 SGDLS, CDR2 YYNGEE. Here immunoSEQ multiplex PCR was the method, and the copy in TCRdb shows in-frame clones only, minus some. The sample consists of around 180,000 clones, around 85% of them appearing once. This receptor was taken from a woman over 75 with acute or convalescent COVID-19. The V and J genes are TRBV9 and TRBJ1-1; D is uncertain. The sequenced sample consisted of peripheral blood. The CDR3 is CASSVDALNTEAFF. The CDR3, as DNA: TGTGCCAGCAGCGTAGACGCGTTGAACACTGAAGCTTTCTTT. The entire variable domain, with the rest obtained from reference TRBV9 and TRBJ1-1, is as follows: DSGVTQTPKHLITATGQRVTLRCSPRSGDLSVYWYQQSLDQGLQFLIQYYNGEERAKGNILERFSAQQFPDLHSELNLSSLELGDSALYFCASSVDALNTEAFFGQGTRLTVV.